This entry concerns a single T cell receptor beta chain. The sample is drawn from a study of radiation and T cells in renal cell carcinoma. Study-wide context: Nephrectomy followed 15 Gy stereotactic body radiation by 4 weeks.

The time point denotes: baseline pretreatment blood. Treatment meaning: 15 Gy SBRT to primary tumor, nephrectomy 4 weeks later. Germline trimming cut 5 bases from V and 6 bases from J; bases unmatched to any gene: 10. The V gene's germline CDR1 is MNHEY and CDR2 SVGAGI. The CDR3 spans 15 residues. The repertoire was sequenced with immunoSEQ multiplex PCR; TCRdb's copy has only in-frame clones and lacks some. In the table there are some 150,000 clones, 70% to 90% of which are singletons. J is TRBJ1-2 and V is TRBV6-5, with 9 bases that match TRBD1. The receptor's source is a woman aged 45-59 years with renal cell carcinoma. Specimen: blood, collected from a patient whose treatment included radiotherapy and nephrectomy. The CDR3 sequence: CASSQQGAGGDGYTF. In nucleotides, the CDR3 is TGTGCCAGCAGTCAACAGGGGGCGGGTGGGGATGGCTACACCTTC.